The T cell receptor (beta chain) under discussion was sequenced for a study of shared clonotypes between healthy human individuals. Study at large: Each donor's CD8 memory used one plate, CD8 naive two, each CD4 subset three.

CD45RO-negative CD8 cells positively selected for CCR7 made up the naive population, which excluded terminally differentiated effector memory CD45RA+ cells. The donors were all Caucasian adults (living in Nashville, Tennessee). To note about this clone: Its specificity is not known.

This table comes from immunoSEQ multiplex PCR, and its TCRdb copy is limited to in-frame clones, with some not included. Of 1.5 million to 2.5 million clones listed, about 95% are singletons. Regarding the study as a whole: Sampling included only blood; tissue repertoires likely differ.

Germline CDR1 and CDR2: MDHEN and SYDVKM. This CDR3 is 15 amino acids long. The germline V and J ends were trimmed by 6 bases and 7 bases, with 18 bases remaining between them. Sequencing input: naive CD8+ T cells sorted from blood. The chain recombines TRBV28 with TRBJ1-4; D gene ambiguous. The TCR was taken from a man between 18 and 35 years old in good health. This CDR3 reads CASRPTRLRGEKLFF. DNA of the CDR3: TGTGCCAGCAGGCCCACGCGGTTGCGGGGTGAAAAACTGTTTTTT.